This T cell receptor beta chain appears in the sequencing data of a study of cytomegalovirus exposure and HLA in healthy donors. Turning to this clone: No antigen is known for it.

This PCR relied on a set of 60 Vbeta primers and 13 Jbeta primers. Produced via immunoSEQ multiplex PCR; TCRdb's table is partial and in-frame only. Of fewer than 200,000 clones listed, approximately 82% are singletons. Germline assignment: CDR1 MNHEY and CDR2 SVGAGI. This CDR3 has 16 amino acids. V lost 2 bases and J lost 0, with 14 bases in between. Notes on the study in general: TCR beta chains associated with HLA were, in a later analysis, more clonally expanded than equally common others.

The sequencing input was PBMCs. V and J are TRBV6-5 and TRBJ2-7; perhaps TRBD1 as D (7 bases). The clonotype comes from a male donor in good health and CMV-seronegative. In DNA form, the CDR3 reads TGTGCCAGCAGTTACGGGCGGGACAGACCCTCCTACGAGCAGTACTTC. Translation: CASSYGRDRPSYEQYF.